This T cell receptor beta chain was identified during a study of T cell responses to AZD1222 COVID-19 vaccine. The data were produced by immunoSEQ multiplex PCR, yet TCRdb's version contains in-frame clones alone and is incomplete. The table records some 130,000 clones, 88% of them present only once. This clone was recorded a few times. Its target is unknown. This specimen includes other DNA sequences encoding the same CDR3. V was pared by 0 bases and J by 4 bases, with 7 bases between. The CDR3 has 15 amino acids. Germline V gives CDR1 MNHEY, CDR2 SVGAGI. Study-level results: Repertoires were sampled only after the peak T cell response.

The clonotype was recovered from an adult in good health. V gene TRBV6-5 combines with J gene TRBJ2-6; D not certain. Sequenced here: peripheral blood, sampled on day 0 of MenACWY control vaccination. This chain's CDR3 is CASSYSGSGANVLTF. The CDR3 nucleotides are TGTGCCAGCAGTTACTCGGGGTCCGGGGCCAACGTCCTGACTTTC.